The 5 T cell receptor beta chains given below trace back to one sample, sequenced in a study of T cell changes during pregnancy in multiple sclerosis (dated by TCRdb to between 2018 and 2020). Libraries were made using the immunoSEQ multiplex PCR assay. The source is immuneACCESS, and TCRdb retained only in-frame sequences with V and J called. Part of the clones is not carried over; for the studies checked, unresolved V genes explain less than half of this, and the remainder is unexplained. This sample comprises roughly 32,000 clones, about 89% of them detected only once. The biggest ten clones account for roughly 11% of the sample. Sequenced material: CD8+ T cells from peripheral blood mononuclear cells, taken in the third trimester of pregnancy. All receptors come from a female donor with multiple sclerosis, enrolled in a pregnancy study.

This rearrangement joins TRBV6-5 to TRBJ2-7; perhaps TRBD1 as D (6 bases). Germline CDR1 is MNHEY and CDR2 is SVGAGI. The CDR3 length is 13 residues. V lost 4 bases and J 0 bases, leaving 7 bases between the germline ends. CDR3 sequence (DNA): TGTGCCAGCAGTTGGGGACACTCCTACGAGCAGTACTTC. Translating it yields CASSWGHSYEQYF.

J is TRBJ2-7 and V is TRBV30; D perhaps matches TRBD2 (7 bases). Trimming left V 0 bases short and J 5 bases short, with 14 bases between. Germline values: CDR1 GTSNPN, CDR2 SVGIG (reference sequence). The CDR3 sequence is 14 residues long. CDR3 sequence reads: CAWSVGGASNEQYF. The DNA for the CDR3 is TGTGCCTGGAGTGTAGGGGGGGCTTCGAACGAGCAGTACTTC. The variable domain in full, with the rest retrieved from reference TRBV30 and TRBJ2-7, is SQTIHQWPATLVQPVGSPLSLECTVEGTSNPNLYWYRQAAGRGLQLLFYSVGIGQISSEVPQNLSASRPQDRQFILSSKKLLLSDSGFYLCAWSVGGASNEQYFGPGTRLTVT.

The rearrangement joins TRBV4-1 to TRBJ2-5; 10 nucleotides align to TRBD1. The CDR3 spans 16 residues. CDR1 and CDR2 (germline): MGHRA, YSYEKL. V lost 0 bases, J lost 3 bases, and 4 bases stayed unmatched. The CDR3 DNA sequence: TGCGCCAGCAGCCAAGATTCGGGACAGGGGAAAGAGACCCAGTACTTC. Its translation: CASSQDSGQGKETQYF.

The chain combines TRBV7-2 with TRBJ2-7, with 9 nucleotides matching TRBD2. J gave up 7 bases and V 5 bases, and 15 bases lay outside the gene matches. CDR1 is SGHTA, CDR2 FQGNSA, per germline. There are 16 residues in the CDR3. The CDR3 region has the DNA TGTGCCAGCAGCCCCCCCGGACTAGCGAGGGCTCGAGAGCAGTACTTC. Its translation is CASSPPGLARAREQYF.

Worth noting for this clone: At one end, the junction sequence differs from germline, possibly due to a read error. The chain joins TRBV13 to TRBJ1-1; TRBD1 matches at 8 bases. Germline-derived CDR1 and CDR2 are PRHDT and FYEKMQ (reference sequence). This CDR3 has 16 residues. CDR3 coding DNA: TGTGCCAGCAGCTTAGGATGGGGACAGGTGAAAACTGAAGCTTTCTTT. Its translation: CASSLGWGQVKTEAFF. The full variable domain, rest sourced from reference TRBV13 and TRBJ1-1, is AAGVIQSPRHLIKEKRETATLKCYPIPRHDTVYWYQQGPGQDPQFLISFYEKMQSDKGSIPDRFSAQQFSDYHSELNMSSLELGDSALYFCASSLGWGQVKTEAFFGQGTRLTVV.